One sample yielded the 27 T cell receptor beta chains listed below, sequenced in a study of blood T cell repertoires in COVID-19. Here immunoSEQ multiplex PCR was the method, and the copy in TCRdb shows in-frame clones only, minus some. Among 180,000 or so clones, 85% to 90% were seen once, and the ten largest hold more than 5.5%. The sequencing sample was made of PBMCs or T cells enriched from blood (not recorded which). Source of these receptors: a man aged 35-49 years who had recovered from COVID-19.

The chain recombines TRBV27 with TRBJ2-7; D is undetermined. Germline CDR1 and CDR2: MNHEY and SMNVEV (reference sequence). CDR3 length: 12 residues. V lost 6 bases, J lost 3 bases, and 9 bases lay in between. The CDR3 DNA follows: TGTGCCAGCAGCCCTGACTTCTACGAGCAGTACTTC. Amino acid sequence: CASSPDFYEQYF.

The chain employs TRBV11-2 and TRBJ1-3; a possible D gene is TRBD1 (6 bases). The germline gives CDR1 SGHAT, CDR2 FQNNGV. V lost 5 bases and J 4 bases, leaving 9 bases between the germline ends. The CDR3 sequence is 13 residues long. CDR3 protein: CASSQDRGNTIYF. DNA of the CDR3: TGTGCCAGCAGCCAAGACAGGGGAAACACCATATATTTT.

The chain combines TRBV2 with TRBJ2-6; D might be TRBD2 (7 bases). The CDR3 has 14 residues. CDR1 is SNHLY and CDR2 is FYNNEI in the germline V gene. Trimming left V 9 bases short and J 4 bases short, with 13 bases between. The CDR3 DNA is TGTGCCAGTGGCCCGGGGGGCGGGGCCAACGTCCTGACTTTC. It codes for CASGPGGGANVLTF.

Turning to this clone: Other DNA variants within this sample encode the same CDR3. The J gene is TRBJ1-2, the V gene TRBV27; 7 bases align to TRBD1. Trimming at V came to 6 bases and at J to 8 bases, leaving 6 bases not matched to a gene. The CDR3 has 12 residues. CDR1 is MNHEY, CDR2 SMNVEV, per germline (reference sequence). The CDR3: CASREGARGYTF. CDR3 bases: TGTGCCAGCAGGGAGGGGGCGCGAGGCTACACCTTC.

CDR3 nucleotide sequence: TGTGCCAGCAGTGCCGGGTGGACAGGGAACACTGAAGCTTTCTTT. It translates to CASSAGWTGNTEAFF. This chain uses TRBV27 with TRBJ1-1; 7 nucleotides align to TRBD1. Unmatched junction bases numbered 7, after V lost 5 bases and J lost 1 base. The CDR3 is 15 amino acids. Germline CDR1 and CDR2: MNHEY and SMNVEV (reference sequence).

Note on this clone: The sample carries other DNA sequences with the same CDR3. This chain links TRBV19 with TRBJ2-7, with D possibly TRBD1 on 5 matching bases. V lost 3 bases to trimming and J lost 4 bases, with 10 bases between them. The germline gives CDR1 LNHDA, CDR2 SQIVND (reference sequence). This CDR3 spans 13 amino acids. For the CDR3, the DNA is TGTGCCAGTAGTATCCGTCAGGGTTACGAGCAGTACTTC. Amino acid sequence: CASSIRQGYEQYF. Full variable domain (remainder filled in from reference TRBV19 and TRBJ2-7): DGGITQSPKYLFRKEGQNVTLSCEQNLNHDAMYWYRQDPGQGLRLIYYSQIVNDFQKGDIAEGYSVSREKKESFPLTVTSAQKNPTAFYLCASSIRQGYEQYFGPGTRLTVT.

The CDR3 nucleotides read TGTGCCAGCAGTTCCTCGACAGCCTATGGCTACACCTTC. Protein product: CASSSSTAYGYTF. The V gene is TRBV27, the J gene TRBJ1-2; weak D call: TRBD1 (5 bases). The germline V and J ends were trimmed by 4 bases and 4 bases, with 10 bases remaining between them. This CDR3 spans 13 amino acids. Germline-derived CDR1 and CDR2 are MNHEY and SMNVEV (reference sequence).

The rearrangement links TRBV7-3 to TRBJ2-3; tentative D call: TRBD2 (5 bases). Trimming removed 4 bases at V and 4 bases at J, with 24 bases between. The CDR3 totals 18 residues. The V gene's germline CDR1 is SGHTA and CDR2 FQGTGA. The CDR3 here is CASSSYRGGLGVADTQYF. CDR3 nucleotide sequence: TGTGCCAGCAGCTCCTACCGCGGCGGGCTTGGGGTCGCAGATACGCAGTATTTT.

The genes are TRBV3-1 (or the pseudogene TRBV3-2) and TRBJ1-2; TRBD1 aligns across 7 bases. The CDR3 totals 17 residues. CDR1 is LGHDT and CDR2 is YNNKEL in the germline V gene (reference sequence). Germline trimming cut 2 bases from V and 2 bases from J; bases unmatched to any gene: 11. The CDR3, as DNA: TGTGCCAGCAGCCAAATCTGGACAGGTGCCTTGAACTATGGCTACACCTTC. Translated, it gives CASSQIWTGALNYGYTF.

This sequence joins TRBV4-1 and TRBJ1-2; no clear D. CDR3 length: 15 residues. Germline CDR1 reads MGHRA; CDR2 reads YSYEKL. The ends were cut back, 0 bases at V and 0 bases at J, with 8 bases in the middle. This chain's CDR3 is CASSQDTQANYGYTF. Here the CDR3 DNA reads TGCGCCAGCAGCCAAGATACGCAGGCTAACTATGGCTACACCTTC.

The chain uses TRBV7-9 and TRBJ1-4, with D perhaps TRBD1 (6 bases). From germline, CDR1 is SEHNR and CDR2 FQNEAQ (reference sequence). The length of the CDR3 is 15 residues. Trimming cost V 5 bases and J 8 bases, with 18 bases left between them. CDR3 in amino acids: CASSVTTGFREKLFF. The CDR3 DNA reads TGTGCCAGCAGCGTTACTACAGGGTTTCGGGAAAAACTGTTTTTT.

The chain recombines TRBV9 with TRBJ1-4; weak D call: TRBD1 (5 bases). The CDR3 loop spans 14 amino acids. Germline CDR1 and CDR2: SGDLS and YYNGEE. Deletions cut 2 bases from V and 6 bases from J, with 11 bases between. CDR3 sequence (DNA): TGTGCCAGCAGCGTCCGGGACTCGTATGAAAAACTGTTTTTT. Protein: CASSVRDSYEKLFF.

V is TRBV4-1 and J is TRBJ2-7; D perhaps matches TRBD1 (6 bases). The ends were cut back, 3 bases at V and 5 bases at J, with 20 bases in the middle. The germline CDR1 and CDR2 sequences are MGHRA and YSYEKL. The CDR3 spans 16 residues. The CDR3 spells CASSHGSGTTFDEQYF. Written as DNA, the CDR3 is TGCGCCAGCAGCCATGGCTCCGGGACAACCTTCGACGAGCAGTACTTC.

The CDR3 DNA is TGTGCCAGCAGCGTAGATGGAAGGGGGCGGGACGAGCAGTACTTC. Its protein product is CASSVDGRGRDEQYF. The rearrangement joins TRBV9 to TRBJ2-7; 7 nucleotides agree with TRBD1. CDR1 is SGDLS, CDR2 YYNGEE, per germline. This CDR3 region has 15 residues. Losses at the gene ends were 0 bases for V and 5 bases for J; bases not matched to a gene: 8.

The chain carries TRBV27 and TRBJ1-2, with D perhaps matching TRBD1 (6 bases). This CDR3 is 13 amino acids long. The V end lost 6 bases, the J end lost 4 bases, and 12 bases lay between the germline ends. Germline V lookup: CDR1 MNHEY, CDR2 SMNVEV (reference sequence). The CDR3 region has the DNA TGTGCCAGCAGCTCGGGGGGCAGCTATGGCTACACCTTC. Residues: CASSSGGSYGYTF.

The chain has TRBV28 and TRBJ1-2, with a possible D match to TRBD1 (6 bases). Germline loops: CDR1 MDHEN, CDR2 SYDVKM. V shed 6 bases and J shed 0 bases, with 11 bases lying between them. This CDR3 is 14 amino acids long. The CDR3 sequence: CASSQGRANYGYTF. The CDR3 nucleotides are TGTGCCAGCAGCCAGGGGCGAGCTAACTATGGCTACACCTTC.

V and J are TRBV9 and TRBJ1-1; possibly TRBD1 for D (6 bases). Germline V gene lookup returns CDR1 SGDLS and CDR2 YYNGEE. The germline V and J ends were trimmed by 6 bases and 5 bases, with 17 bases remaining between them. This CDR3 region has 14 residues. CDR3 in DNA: TGTGCCAGCACCCCCTGGGGACAAGGGACTGAAGCTTTCTTT. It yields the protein CASTPWGQGTEAFF.

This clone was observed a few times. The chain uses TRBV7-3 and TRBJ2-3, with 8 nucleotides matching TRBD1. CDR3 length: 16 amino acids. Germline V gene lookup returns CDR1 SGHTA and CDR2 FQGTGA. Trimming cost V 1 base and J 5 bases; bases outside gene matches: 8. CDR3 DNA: TGTGCCAGCAGCTTAAATGGGGCAGGGGGCGGAGATACGCAGTATTTT. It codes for CASSLNGAGGGDTQYF.

CDR3 coding DNA: TGTGCCACCCAAGGGGCAGGGCCCACCGGGGAGCTGTTTTTT. Translated, it gives CATQGAGPTGELFF. This chain connects TRBV24-1 to TRBJ2-2, with a weak D call TRBD1 (5 bases). Per germline, CDR1 KGHDR and CDR2 SFDVKD. The ends were cut back, 9 bases at V and 4 bases at J, with 14 bases in the middle. The CDR3 runs to 14 residues.

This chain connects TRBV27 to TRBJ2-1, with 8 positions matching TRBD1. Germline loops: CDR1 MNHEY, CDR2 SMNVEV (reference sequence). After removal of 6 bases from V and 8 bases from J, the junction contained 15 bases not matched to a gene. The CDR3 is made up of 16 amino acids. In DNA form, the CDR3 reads TGTGCCAGCAGCCTGGGAAGGGGACAGGTGAGATATGAGCAGTTCTTC. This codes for CASSLGRGQVRYEQFF.

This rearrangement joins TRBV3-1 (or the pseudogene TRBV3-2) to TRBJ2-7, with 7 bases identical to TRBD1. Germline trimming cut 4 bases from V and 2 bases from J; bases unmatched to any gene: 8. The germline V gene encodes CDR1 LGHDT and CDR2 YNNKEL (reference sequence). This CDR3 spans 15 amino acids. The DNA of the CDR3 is TGTGCCAGCAGCCGAGCCGGGACAGCTCCCTACGAGCAGTACTTC. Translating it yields CASSRAGTAPYEQYF.

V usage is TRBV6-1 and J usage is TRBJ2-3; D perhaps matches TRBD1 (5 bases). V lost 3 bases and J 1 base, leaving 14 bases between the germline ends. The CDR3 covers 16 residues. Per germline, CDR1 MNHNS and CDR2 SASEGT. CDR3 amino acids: CASSDVGVGGTDTQYF. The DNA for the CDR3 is TGTGCCAGCAGTGACGTAGGGGTGGGTGGCACAGATACGCAGTATTTT.

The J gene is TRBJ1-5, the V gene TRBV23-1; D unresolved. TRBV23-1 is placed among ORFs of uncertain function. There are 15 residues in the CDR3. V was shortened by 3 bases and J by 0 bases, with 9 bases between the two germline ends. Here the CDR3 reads CASSHQDYSNQPQHF. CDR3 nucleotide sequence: TGCGCCAGCAGTCACCAGGACTATAGCAATCAGCCCCAGCATTTT.

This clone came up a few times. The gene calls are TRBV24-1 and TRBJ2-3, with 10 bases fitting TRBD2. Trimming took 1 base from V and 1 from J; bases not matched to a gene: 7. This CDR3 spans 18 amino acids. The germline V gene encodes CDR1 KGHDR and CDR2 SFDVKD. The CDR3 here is CATSDLSQREGGTDTQYF. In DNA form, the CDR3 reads TGTGCCACCAGTGATTTATCCCAGCGGGAGGGCGGCACAGATACGCAGTATTTT.

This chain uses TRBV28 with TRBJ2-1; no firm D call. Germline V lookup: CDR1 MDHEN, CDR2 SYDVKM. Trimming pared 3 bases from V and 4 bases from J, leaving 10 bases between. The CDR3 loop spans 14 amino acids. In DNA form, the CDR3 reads TGTGCCAGCAGTTTTGGCGGAGCATACAATGAGCAGTTCTTC. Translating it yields CASSFGGAYNEQFF.

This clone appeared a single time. DNA for the CDR3: TGTGCCAGCAGCTTAGGGGGCTCAAGGTACAATGAGCAGTTCTTC. It specifies CASSLGGSRYNEQFF. This chain links TRBV7-6 with TRBJ2-1; weak D call: TRBD1 (5 bases). CDR1 and CDR2 from the germline V gene are SGHVS and FNYEAQ. Trimming shortened V by 1 base and J by 4 bases, and 11 bases separated the two germline ends. The CDR3 is 15 amino acids.

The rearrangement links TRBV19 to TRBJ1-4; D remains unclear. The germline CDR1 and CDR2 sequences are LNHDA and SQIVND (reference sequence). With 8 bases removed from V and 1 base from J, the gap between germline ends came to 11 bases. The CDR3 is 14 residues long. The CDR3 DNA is TGTGCCAGTGGGGAGACCGTAACTAATGAAAAACTGTTTTTT. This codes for CASGETVTNEKLFF.